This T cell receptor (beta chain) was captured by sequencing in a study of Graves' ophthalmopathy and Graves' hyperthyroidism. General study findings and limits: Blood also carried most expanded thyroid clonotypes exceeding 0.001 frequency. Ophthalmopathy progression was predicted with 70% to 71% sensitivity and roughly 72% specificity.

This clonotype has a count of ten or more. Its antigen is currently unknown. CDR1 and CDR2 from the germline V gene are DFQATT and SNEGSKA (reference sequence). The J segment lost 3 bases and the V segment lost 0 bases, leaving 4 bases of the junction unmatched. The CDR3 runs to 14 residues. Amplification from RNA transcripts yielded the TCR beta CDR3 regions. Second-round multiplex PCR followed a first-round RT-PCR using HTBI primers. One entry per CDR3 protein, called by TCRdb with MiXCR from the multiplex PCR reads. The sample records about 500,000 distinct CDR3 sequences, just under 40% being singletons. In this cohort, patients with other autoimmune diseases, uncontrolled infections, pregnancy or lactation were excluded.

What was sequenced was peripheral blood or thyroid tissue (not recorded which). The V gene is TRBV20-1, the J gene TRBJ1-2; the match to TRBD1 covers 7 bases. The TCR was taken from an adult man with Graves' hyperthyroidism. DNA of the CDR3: TGCAGTGCTAGAGATATAGGGGGCGACTATGGCTACACCTTC. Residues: CSARDIGGDYGYTF.